The present T cell receptor beta chain was sequenced within a study of persistence of HIV-infected CD4 T cells. The wider study: Anti-CD3/anti-CD28 stimulation activated a higher proportion of cells than antigen stimulation, with lower memory fraction.

With respect to this clone: Its antigen is undetermined.

Sequencing used immunoSEQ version 4 in survey mode. The repertoire was sequenced with immunoSEQ multiplex PCR; TCRdb's copy has only in-frame clones and lacks some. The sample lists tens of thousands of clones; about 88% were seen once. Per germline, CDR1 MNHNS and CDR2 SASEGT. The V and J ends lost 4 bases and 3 bases respectively, with 18 bases between them. The CDR3 consists of 17 residues. Anti-CD3/anti-CD28 beads served as a nonspecific positive control stimulus. CD4+ T cells upregulating both CD40 ligand and CD69 were sorted as responding cells. This specimen consisted of CD4+ T cells sorted from PBMCs after approximately 19-hour stimulation, obtained from a patient who received antiretroviral therapy. The chain uses TRBV6-1 and TRBJ2-2, with a possible D match to TRBD2 (6 bases). This TCR was recovered from an adult woman with HIV who was CMV-seropositive. The CDR3 DNA sequence: TGTGCCAGCAGTGGGAGCCGGGGCAGGGAGGACACCGGGGAGCTGTTTTTT. It codes for CASSGSRGREDTGELFF.